These 29 T cell receptor beta chains were all obtained from the same sample, sequenced in a study of blood T cell repertoires in COVID-19. This table comes from immunoSEQ multiplex PCR, and its TCRdb copy is limited to in-frame clones, with some not included. The sample lists around 46,000 clones, 80% to 90% occurring once. Sequencing was carried out using peripheral blood. Source of these receptors: a man aged 50-59 years with acute or convalescent COVID-19.

V and J are TRBV6-6 and TRBJ2-7, with 7 bases that match TRBD1. This CDR3 is 15 amino acids long. The junction had 7 bases not matched to a gene; V was cut back by 2 bases and J by 3 bases. CDR1 is MNHNY and CDR2 is SVGAGI in the germline V gene (reference sequence). The CDR3 loop reads CASSYRQGSLYEQYF. The CDR3 DNA reads TGTGCCAGCAGTTACCGACAGGGTAGCCTCTACGAGCAGTACTTC.

The CDR3: CASRETFVRINQPQHF. Written as DNA, the CDR3 is TGTGCCAGCCGTGAGACTTTCGTACGGATAAATCAGCCCCAGCATTTT. The rearrangement links TRBV27 to TRBJ1-5; no reliable D call. This CDR3 spans 16 amino acids. V lost 8 bases to trimming and J lost 4 bases, with 21 bases between them. The germline gives CDR1 MNHEY, CDR2 SMNVEV (reference sequence).

Written as DNA, the CDR3 is TGCAGCGTTGAAGTGGGCAGCATCGCTTTCTTT. Translating it yields CSVEVGSIAFF. V gene TRBV29-1 combines with J gene TRBJ1-1; no reliable D call. Per germline, CDR1 SQVTM and CDR2 ANQGSEA. The V gene lost 1 base and the J gene lost 11 bases, with 11 bases spanning the gap. The CDR3 contains 11 residues.

In nucleotides, the CDR3 is TGTGCCACCAGCAGGACAGTGAATAATTCACCCCTCCACTTT. Its protein is CATSRTVNNSPLHF. V usage is TRBV15 and J usage is TRBJ1-6; a possible D gene is TRBD1 (5 bases). Germline V gene lookup returns CDR1 LNHNV and CDR2 YYDKDF (reference sequence). V lost 3 bases, J lost 5 bases, and 8 bases lay in between. The CDR3 spans 14 residues.

The rearrangement links TRBV7-9 to TRBJ2-1, with no clear D. Germline CDR1 and CDR2: SEHNR and FQNEAQ (reference sequence). V dropped 8 bases and J dropped 5 bases, with 4 bases sitting between them. The CDR3 contains 10 residues. The CDR3 DNA sequence: TGTGCCAGCCCCGACAATGAGCAGTTCTTC. Its protein is CASPDNEQFF. Together with reference TRBV7-9 and TRBJ2-1, the CDR3 gives the full variable domain: DTGVSQNPRHKITKRGQNVTFRCDPISEHNRLYWYRQTLGQGPEFLTYFQNEAQLEKSRLLSDRFSAERPKGSFSTLEIQRTEQGDSAMYLCASPDNEQFFGPGTRLTVL.

With respect to this clone: Other DNA sequences in the sample encode the same CDR3. This chain connects TRBV30 to TRBJ2-3; a possible D gene is TRBD1 (7 bases). The V end was cut by 2 bases, the J end by 4 bases, with 13 bases between. The germline V gene encodes CDR1 GTSNPN and CDR2 SVGIG (reference sequence). The CDR3 sequence is 14 residues long. Written as DNA, the CDR3 is TGTGCCTGGAGTTCAGGGGGACTCCCAGATACGCAGTATTTT. Translated: CAWSSGGLPDTQYF.

The chain has TRBV7-3 and TRBJ2-3; 7 bases align to TRBD1. The CDR3 consists of 13 residues. Germline CDR1 and CDR2: SGHTA and FQGTGA. V was pared by 5 bases and J by 9 bases, with 8 bases of the junction left unmatched. CDR3 region: CASSPGQVGTQYF. For the CDR3, the DNA is TGTGCCAGCAGCCCTGGACAGGTGGGCACGCAGTATTTT.

This clone was detected only once. The chain uses TRBV19 and TRBJ2-5; 12 nucleotides agree with TRBD2. The CDR3 loop spans 14 amino acids. The ends lost 8 bases at V and 5 bases at J; junction bases unmatched: 6. Per germline, CDR1 LNHDA and CDR2 SQIVND (reference sequence). This CDR3 reads CASGGLAGWETQYF. CDR3 DNA sequence: TGTGCCAGTGGAGGACTAGCGGGGTGGGAGACCCAGTACTTC.

The gene calls are TRBV11-2 and TRBJ2-1, with D maybe TRBD1 (5 bases). V was trimmed by 5 bases and J by 12 bases, leaving 17 bases between them. The CDR3 has 13 amino acids. Germline CDR1 SGHAT, CDR2 FQNNGV. CDR3 in amino acids: CASSPGPPTGQFF. The CDR3 DNA follows: TGTGCCAGCAGCCCCGGACCCCCCACAGGGCAGTTCTTC.

This CDR3 reads CATSGLLADSYNEQFF. The CDR3, as DNA: TGTGCCACCAGTGGCCTCCTAGCGGACTCCTACAATGAGCAGTTCTTC. The chain is built from TRBV24-1 and TRBJ2-1; 7 nucleotides agree with TRBD2. V gave up 5 bases and J gave up 0 bases; unmatched junction bases: 6. The CDR3 runs 16 residues. CDR1 is KGHDR and CDR2 is SFDVKD in the germline V gene.

The V gene is TRBV29-1, the J gene TRBJ1-1; a possible D gene is TRBD1 (6 bases). CDR3 length: 13 amino acids. The germline CDR1 and CDR2 sequences are SQVTM and ANQGSEA. The V end was cut by 3 bases, the J end by 7 bases, with 15 bases between. The CDR3 region is CSVEAQGMLEAFF. In nucleotides, the CDR3 is TGCAGCGTTGAGGCCCAGGGGATGCTTGAAGCTTTCTTT.

The chain uses TRBV5-1 and TRBJ2-7; TRBD1 agrees at 9 bases. CDR3 length: 15 residues. Per germline, CDR1 SGHRS and CDR2 YFSETQ. Unmatched junction bases numbered 9, after V lost 3 bases and J lost 5 bases. In DNA form, the CDR3 reads TGCGCCAGCAGCTCCTGGGGGGACAGGGTCCACGAGCAGTACTTC. This gives the protein CASSSWGDRVHEQYF.

The chain joins TRBV19 to TRBJ2-1, with TRBD1 as a possible D gene (5 bases). Germline V lookup: CDR1 LNHDA, CDR2 SQIVND (reference sequence). V was clipped by 7 bases and J by 6 bases, with 13 bases between them. The CDR3 has 13 amino acids. CDR3 region: CASTPRAGNEQFF. The DNA for the CDR3 is TGTGCCAGTACCCCCAGGGCTGGCAATGAGCAGTTCTTC.

The chain uses TRBV9 and TRBJ1-4, with a tentative D call TRBD1 (5 bases). The CDR3 contains 18 residues. Germline V gene lookup returns CDR1 SGDLS and CDR2 YYNGEE. V lost 0 bases to trimming and J lost 4 bases, with 19 bases between them. In nucleotides, the CDR3 is TGTGCCAGCAGCGTAGGGGCAGGCACCGGGGGGTTTAATGAAAAACTGTTTTTT. Its translation is CASSVGAGTGGFNEKLFF.

The rearrangement joins TRBV3-1 (or the pseudogene TRBV3-2) to TRBJ2-4; D gene unclear. This CDR3 has 14 residues. Germline CDR1 is LGHDT and CDR2 is YNNKEL (reference sequence). The germline V and J ends were trimmed by 1 base and 2 bases, with 6 bases remaining between them. The CDR3 coding sequence is TGTGCCAGCAGCCAAGGAGGATCCAAAAACATTCAGTACTTC. Translation: CASSQGGSKNIQYF.

The chain has TRBV12-5 and TRBJ2-1, with 12 bases identical to TRBD2. In germline, CDR1 is LGHNT, CDR2 FRNRAP. Unmatched junction bases numbered 5, after V lost 5 bases and J lost 6 bases. The CDR3 runs to 15 residues. The CDR3 DNA reads TGTGCTAGTGGTCTAGCGGGAGGGAGCCGCAATGAGCAGTTCTTC. Protein: CASGLAGGSRNEQFF.

V gene TRBV2 combines with J gene TRBJ1-2; unclear D gene. The germline V gene has CDR1 SNHLY and CDR2 FYNNEI. The CDR3 has 13 residues. V lost 10 bases, J lost 1 base, and 13 bases lay in between. CDR3 nucleotide sequence: TGTGCCATAATTAAAACGGTTAACTATGGCTACACCTTC. Translated: CAIIKTVNYGYTF.

This chain connects TRBV6-5 to TRBJ2-7; 8 nucleotides line up with TRBD1. Germline V lookup: CDR1 MNHEY, CDR2 SVGAGI. CDR3 size: 13 residues. The V gene end was trimmed by 6 bases and the J gene end by 2 bases; junction bases not matched to a gene: 3. CDR3 nucleotide sequence: TGTGCCAGCAGCCGGGACAGGACCTACGAGCAGTACTTC. Amino acids: CASSRDRTYEQYF.

The V gene is TRBV14, the J gene TRBJ1-2; D unclear. CDR3 length: 15 residues. V was pared by 4 bases and J by 9 bases, with 21 bases between. CDR1 and CDR2 (germline): SGHDN, FVKESK. The CDR3 bases are TGTGCCAGCAGCCCAAAAAGGAACATAGCCGAGAGCTACACCTTC. Translation: CASSPKRNIAESYTF.

For the CDR3, the DNA is TGTGCCAGCAGTATAGCGGGAGGGATCGCCGGGGAGCTGTTTTTT. Translation: CASSIAGGIAGELFF. The V gene is TRBV7-9, the J gene TRBJ2-2; 11 bases match TRBD2. CDR3 length: 15 amino acids. The V gene's germline CDR1 is SEHNR and CDR2 FQNEAQ (reference sequence). The trim removed 6 bases at V and 6 bases at J, leaving 6 bases unmatched.

CDR3 loop: CASSYGGTGNTEAFF. DNA of the CDR3: TGTGCCAGCTCCTATGGAGGGACAGGGAACACTGAAGCTTTCTTT. The chain is built from TRBV11-2 and TRBJ1-1; TRBD1 aligns across 8 bases. The CDR3 has 15 amino acids. Germline V CDR1 and CDR2: SGHAT, FQNNGV. V shed 8 bases and J 1 base; nucleotides not matched to a gene: 9.

The chain couples TRBV6-5 to TRBJ2-1; TRBD1 is a possible D gene (6 bases). V was trimmed by 10 bases and J by 7 bases, leaving 20 bases between them. Looked up from germline, CDR1 is MNHEY and CDR2 is SVGAGI. The length of the CDR3 is 14 residues. CDR3 in amino acids: CANPRGQGRNEQFF. DNA of the CDR3: TGTGCCAACCCGAGGGGACAAGGGAGAAATGAGCAGTTCTTC.

The chain links TRBV6-2 or TRBV6-3 to TRBJ1-2, with 7 bases that match TRBD1. CDR1 is MNHEY, CDR2 SVGEGT, per germline. J lost 8 bases, V lost 5 bases, and 5 bases had no gene match. The CDR3 has 12 amino acids. Here the CDR3 reads CASSTWGQGYTF. Here the CDR3 DNA reads TGTGCCAGCAGTACCTGGGGACAGGGCTACACCTTC.

The rearrangement links TRBV2 to TRBJ1-1, with D unclear. Germline CDR1 and CDR2: SNHLY and FYNNEI. The V end lost 7 bases, the J end lost 0 bases, and 9 bases lay between the germline ends. The CDR3 extends over 13 amino acids. CDR3 protein: CASTYSMNTEAFF. The DNA for the CDR3 is TGTGCCAGCACGTACAGTATGAACACTGAAGCTTTCTTT.

This clone appeared a few times. The chain recombines TRBV15 with TRBJ2-2; D is possibly TRBD1 (5 bases). The V gene lost 4 bases and the J gene lost 6 bases, with 12 bases spanning the gap. The CDR3 length is 14 residues. The germline V gene has CDR1 LNHNV and CDR2 YYDKDF (reference sequence). CDR3: CATSKDSFPGELFF. In DNA form, the CDR3 reads TGTGCCACCAGCAAAGACAGTTTTCCCGGGGAGCTGTTTTTT.

The J gene is TRBJ2-2, the V gene TRBV7-3; D ambiguous. This CDR3 is 14 amino acids long. Deletions cut 0 bases from V and 4 bases from J, with 6 bases between. The germline CDR1 and CDR2 sequences are SGHTA and FQGTGA. The DNA of the CDR3 is TGTGCCAGCAGCTTAACTCTGGCCACCGGGGAGCTGTTTTTT. Protein product: CASSLTLATGELFF.

The chain is built from TRBV5-1 and TRBJ2-5; 7 bases line up with TRBD2. The V gene end was trimmed by 5 bases and the J gene end by 9 bases; junction bases not matched to a gene: 16. The CDR3 runs to 15 residues. CDR1 is SGHRS, CDR2 YFSETQ, per germline. The DNA for the CDR3 is TGCGCCAGCAGAAACACAACCAGCGGGGCACGGGCCCAGTACTTC. This translates into CASRNTTSGARAQYF.

J is TRBJ1-4 and V is TRBV18; 9 bases map to TRBD1. CDR1 is KGHSH, CDR2 LQKENI, per germline. Trimming cost V 3 bases and J 8 bases; bases outside gene matches: 7. This CDR3 is 15 amino acids long. CDR3 sequence: CASSPSGQGIEKLFF. The CDR3 DNA reads TGTGCCAGCTCACCCTCGGGACAGGGAATCGAAAAACTGTTTTTT. Full variable domain (missing parts from reference TRBV18 and TRBJ1-4): NAGVMQNPRHLVRRRGQEARLRCSPMKGHSHVYWYRQLPEEGLKFMVYLQKENIIDESGMPKERFSAEFPKEGPSILRIQQVVRGDSAAYFCASSPSGQGIEKLFFGSGTQLSVL.

This sequence joins TRBV2 and TRBJ1-4, with 7 bases identical to TRBD1. V lost 11 bases, J lost 5 bases, and 11 bases stayed unmatched. The length of the CDR3 is 14 residues. Germline CDR1 is SNHLY and CDR2 is FYNNEI. In DNA, the CDR3 is TGTGCCTGCTCCAGGGACAGCCAAAATGAAAAACTGTTTTTT. Its translation: CACSRDSQNEKLFF.